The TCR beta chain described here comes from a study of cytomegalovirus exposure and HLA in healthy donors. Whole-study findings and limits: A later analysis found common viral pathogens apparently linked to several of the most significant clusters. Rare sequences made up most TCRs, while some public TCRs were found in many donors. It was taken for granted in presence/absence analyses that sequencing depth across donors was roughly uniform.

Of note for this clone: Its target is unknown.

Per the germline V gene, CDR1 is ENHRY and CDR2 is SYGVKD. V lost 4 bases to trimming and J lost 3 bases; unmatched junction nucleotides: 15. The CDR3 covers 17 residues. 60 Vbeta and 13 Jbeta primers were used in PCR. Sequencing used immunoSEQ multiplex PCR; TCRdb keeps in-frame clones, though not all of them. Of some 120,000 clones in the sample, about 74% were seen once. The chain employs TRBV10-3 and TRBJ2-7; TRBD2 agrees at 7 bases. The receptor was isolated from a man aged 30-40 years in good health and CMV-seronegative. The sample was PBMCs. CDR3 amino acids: CAISVRRPGGNVYEQYF. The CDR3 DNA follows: TGTGCCATCAGTGTTCGCAGGCCCGGGGGGAACGTCTACGAGCAGTACTTC.